This paragraph reports one T cell receptor beta chain. Its antigen is undetermined. This entry comes from a study of response to subunit inactivated influenza vaccine. Each CDR3 protein gets one entry after TCRdb re-called the RT-PCR reads with MiXCR. Among around 850,000 distinct CDR3 sequences, 18% were seen once, and the ten largest hold approximately 10%. Study outcomes and limitations: Authors suggested few new T cells are recruited by each seasonal influenza vaccination.

V lost 6 bases to trimming and J lost 3 bases, with 12 bases between them. The CDR3 is 14 amino acids. Germline V gene lookup returns CDR1 SGHTA and CDR2 FQGTGA. The receptor was isolated from a man aged 50 to 60 who received an inactivated influenza vaccine. The sequenced sample was PBMCs from blood, obtained about 5 days after vaccination. The chain carries TRBV7-3 and TRBJ2-1, with D tentatively TRBD1 (6 bases). The CDR3 sequence: CASSSGTYYNEQFF. The CDR3 DNA is TGTGCCAGCAGTTCCGGGACATACTACAATGAGCAGTTCTTC.